The rows below give T cell receptor beta chains drawn from one sample of a study of T-cell reconstitution after alpha-beta-depleted transplantation in children. Each CDR3 protein is one row after TCRdb ran MiXCR on the PCR reads. The sample holds about 500,000 distinct CDR3 sequences, 32% seen once. Sequenced here: PBMCs from the stem cell graft donor, sampled from the stem cell graft. Receptor source: a human donor who donated a stem cell graft to a child with aplastic anemia. The CDR3 runs from the conserved cysteine through the conserved F or W. Fields, in order: clone size, J gene, D gene, V gene, CDR3 DNA, CDR3 protein. D genes are given only for firm matches. Rows give clone size only sometimes, using once, few, many, or a class for an expanded clone.

abundance: few; j_gene: TRBJ1-1; d_gene: .; v_gene: TRBV29-1; CDR3nt: TGCAGCGCGCCACGACAGAGTGGGCCTGAAGCTTTCTTT; CDR3aa: CSAPRQSGPEAFF
abundance: many; j_gene: TRBJ1-2; d_gene: .; v_gene: TRBV29-1; CDR3nt: TGCAGCGTTGAAGCCGGACAAGTTCGCGGCTACACCTTC; CDR3aa: CSVEAGQVRGYTF
abundance: .; j_gene: TRBJ2-1; d_gene: TRBD2; v_gene: TRBV5-1; CDR3nt: TGCGCCAGCAGCCTTTCCGGGACTAGCGGGAGGGCATCCTACAATGAGCAGTTCTTC; CDR3aa: CASSLSGTSGRASYNEQFF
abundance: few; j_gene: TRBJ2-1; d_gene: .; v_gene: TRBV5-1; CDR3nt: TGCGCCAGCAGCACAACTCCGGACTACAATGAGCAGTTCTTC; CDR3aa: CASSTTPDYNEQFF
abundance: .; j_gene: TRBJ2-3; d_gene: TRBD2; v_gene: TRBV12-3/TRBV12-4; CDR3nt: TGTGCCAGCAGTTTCCGAGGGGCGACAGCGGGAGCAGATACGCAGTATTTT; CDR3aa: CASSFRGATAGADTQYF
abundance: .; j_gene: TRBJ2-3; d_gene: TRBD2; v_gene: TRBV9; CDR3nt: TGTGCCAGCAGCCCTACCCTAGGGACTAGCGGGGAGCAGTATTTT; CDR3aa: CASSPTLGTSGEQYF
abundance: .; j_gene: TRBJ2-1; d_gene: TRBD2; v_gene: TRBV20-1; CDR3nt: TGCAGTGCTAGAGTAAGGGACTATCTCAATGAGCAGTTCTTC; CDR3aa: CSARVRDYLNEQFF
abundance: once; j_gene: TRBJ1-5; d_gene: TRBD1; v_gene: TRBV28; CDR3nt: TGTGCCAGCAGTTTTGACAGGGGGGCTCGAAATCAGCCCCAGCATTTT; CDR3aa: CASSFDRGARNQPQHF
abundance: .; j_gene: TRBJ1-3; d_gene: .; v_gene: TRBV14; CDR3nt: TGTGCCAGCAGTGGTCCCGGGGGCACCATATATTTT; CDR3aa: CASSGPGGTIYF
abundance: few; j_gene: TRBJ1-5; d_gene: TRBD1; v_gene: TRBV20-1; CDR3nt: TGCAGTGCTAGTACAGGGGGCATGGGACAGCCCCAGCATTTT; CDR3aa: CSASTGGMGQPQHF
abundance: few; j_gene: TRBJ2-1; d_gene: TRBD2; v_gene: TRBV5-1; CDR3nt: TGCGCCAGCAGCTTGGAGCTAGCGGGAGGCCGTAGTGAGCAGTTCTTC; CDR3aa: CASSLELAGGRSEQFF
abundance: few; j_gene: TRBJ2-7; d_gene: .; v_gene: TRBV5-5; CDR3nt: TGTGCCAGCAGAGTCCTAGTTTCCTCCTACGAGCAGTACTTC; CDR3aa: CASRVLVSSYEQYF
abundance: .; j_gene: TRBJ1-1; d_gene: .; v_gene: TRBV6-2/TRBV6-3; CDR3nt: TGTGCCAGCAGCCTCTGGGTCGGCAGGGGCGACACTGAAGCTTTCTTT; CDR3aa: CASSLWVGRGDTEAFF
abundance: .; j_gene: TRBJ2-5; d_gene: TRBD2; v_gene: TRBV12-3/TRBV12-4; CDR3nt: TGTGCCAGCAGCTTCTCCGGGACTAGCGGGATTCGGGAGACCCAGTACTTC; CDR3aa: CASSFSGTSGIRETQYF
abundance: few; j_gene: TRBJ1-5; d_gene: .; v_gene: TRBV20-1; CDR3nt: TGCAGTGCTAGAGAGGGGTCGGGATCGGGAGAGCCCCAGCATTTT; CDR3aa: CSAREGSGSGEPQHF
abundance: .; j_gene: TRBJ2-1; d_gene: TRBD2; v_gene: TRBV20-1; CDR3nt: TGCAGTGCTAGAGGGGGACTAGCGGGAGGCCACAATGAGCAGTTCTTC; CDR3aa: CSARGGLAGGHNEQFF
abundance: few; j_gene: TRBJ2-5; d_gene: .; v_gene: TRBV20-1; CDR3nt: TGCAGTGCTCCCCCGGACAGTCATAAAGAGACCCAGTACTTC; CDR3aa: CSAPPDSHKETQYF
abundance: few; j_gene: TRBJ1-6; d_gene: .; v_gene: TRBV5-6; CDR3nt: TGTGCCAGCAGCTCGACAGGCCGCTCACCCCTCCACTTT; CDR3aa: CASSSTGRSPLHF
abundance: .; j_gene: TRBJ2-1; d_gene: .; v_gene: TRBV12-3/TRBV12-4; CDR3nt: TGTGCCAGCAGTTCTCGGACCCGCGCGAGGGATGAGCAGTTCTTC; CDR3aa: CASSSRTRARDEQFF
abundance: once; j_gene: TRBJ2-1; d_gene: TRBD2; v_gene: TRBV3-1; CDR3nt: TGTGCCAGCAGCCTCGGGACTAGCGGGTCCCATGAGCAGTTCTTC; CDR3aa: CASSLGTSGSHEQFF
abundance: .; j_gene: TRBJ1-2; d_gene: .; v_gene: TRBV20-1; CDR3nt: TGCAGTGCTAGAGTGGAGGGGCCAGGATATGGCTACACCTTC; CDR3aa: CSARVEGPGYGYTF
abundance: .; j_gene: TRBJ1-1; d_gene: .; v_gene: TRBV28; CDR3nt: TGTGCCAGCAGTCCGCCGGCCCAAACGGGTTTCTTT; CDR3aa: CASSPPAQTGFF
abundance: few; j_gene: TRBJ1-2; d_gene: .; v_gene: TRBV20-1; CDR3nt: TGCAGTGCTAGGAAGGGTGCCTCTGGCTATGGCTACACCTTC; CDR3aa: CSARKGASGYGYTF
abundance: .; j_gene: TRBJ2-3; d_gene: TRBD2; v_gene: TRBV20-1; CDR3nt: TGCAGTGCTAGACTAGCGGGAACGACAGATACGCAGTATTTT; CDR3aa: CSARLAGTTDTQYF
abundance: few; j_gene: TRBJ1-1; d_gene: .; v_gene: TRBV6-5; CDR3nt: TGTGCCAGCAGTTACTCTAGTAACAGGGTAATGAACACTGAAGCTTTCTTT; CDR3aa: CASSYSSNRVMNTEAFF
abundance: few; j_gene: TRBJ2-2; d_gene: .; v_gene: TRBV4-3; CDR3nt: TGCGCCAGCAGCTCCAGGGGGGTCACCGGGGAGCTGTTTTTT; CDR3aa: CASSSRGVTGELFF
abundance: .; j_gene: TRBJ2-1; d_gene: .; v_gene: TRBV5-1; CDR3nt: TGCGCCAGCACCAGGGGAGATGGTGAGCAGTTCTTC; CDR3aa: CASTRGDGEQFF
abundance: few; j_gene: TRBJ2-3; d_gene: .; v_gene: TRBV11-3; CDR3nt: TGTGCCAGCAGCTTAGATCGGTATGCAGATACGCAGTATTTT; CDR3aa: CASSLDRYADTQYF
abundance: .; j_gene: TRBJ1-1; d_gene: .; v_gene: TRBV11-2; CDR3nt: TGTGCCAGCAGCTTAGGTCGATTTGGGGTGCAGGGTTCCCCAATGAACACTGAAGCTTTCTTT; CDR3aa: CASSLGRFGVQGSPMNTEAFF
abundance: .; j_gene: TRBJ2-3; d_gene: .; v_gene: TRBV7-2; CDR3nt: TGTGCCAGCAGCTTAGAGTATACGCAGTATTTT; CDR3aa: CASSLEYTQYF
abundance: .; j_gene: TRBJ2-1; d_gene: .; v_gene: TRBV7-3; CDR3nt: TGTGCCAGCAGCTTAGTGGGAGCGCTGAGCTCCTACAATGAGCAGTTCTTC; CDR3aa: CASSLVGALSSYNEQFF
abundance: few; j_gene: TRBJ2-5; d_gene: .; v_gene: TRBV28; CDR3nt: TGTGCCAGCAGTTTAGGGCGTGGACATAATCAAGAGACCCAGTACTTC; CDR3aa: CASSLGRGHNQETQYF
abundance: .; j_gene: TRBJ2-3; d_gene: .; v_gene: TRBV15; CDR3nt: TGTGCCACCAGCAGAGAGGTCAGGGCCACAGATACGCAGTATTTT; CDR3aa: CATSREVRATDTQYF
abundance: .; j_gene: TRBJ1-6; d_gene: TRBD1; v_gene: TRBV20-1; CDR3nt: TGCAGTGCTACAAACGACAGGGGGAGTTCACCCCTCCACTTT; CDR3aa: CSATNDRGSSPLHF
abundance: few; j_gene: TRBJ1-6; d_gene: TRBD1; v_gene: TRBV6-1; CDR3nt: TGTGCCAGCCGCACAAGACAGGGGGCTAATTCACCCCTCCACTTT; CDR3aa: CASRTRQGANSPLHF
abundance: .; j_gene: TRBJ2-1; d_gene: TRBD2; v_gene: TRBV20-1; CDR3nt: TGCAGTGCTACTGACGGGACTAGCGGGAGCAATGAGCAGTTCTTC; CDR3aa: CSATDGTSGSNEQFF
abundance: .; j_gene: TRBJ1-1; d_gene: .; v_gene: TRBV9; CDR3nt: TGTGCCAGCAGCCTAGAGGGACTTCAGGGGAACACTGAAGCTTTCTTT; CDR3aa: CASSLEGLQGNTEAFF
abundance: .; j_gene: TRBJ1-4; d_gene: .; v_gene: TRBV10-3; CDR3nt: TGTGCCATCAGCGGGACATCAACTAATGAAAAACTGTTTTTT; CDR3aa: CAISGTSTNEKLFF
abundance: .; j_gene: TRBJ2-7; d_gene: TRBD1; v_gene: TRBV11-2; CDR3nt: TGTGCCAGCAGCCGATCTCTGACAGGGGTCTACGAGCAGTACTTC; CDR3aa: CASSRSLTGVYEQYF
abundance: .; j_gene: TRBJ2-3; d_gene: TRBD2; v_gene: TRBV7-9; CDR3nt: TGTGCCAGCAGCGGTGGGACTAGCGAGTCCTACACAGATACGCAGTATTTT; CDR3aa: CASSGGTSESYTDTQYF
abundance: .; j_gene: TRBJ2-7; d_gene: .; v_gene: TRBV7-2; CDR3nt: TGTGCCAGCAGCCCATGGGAAGCTACCTACGAGCAGTACTTC; CDR3aa: CASSPWEATYEQYF
abundance: few; j_gene: TRBJ1-1; d_gene: .; v_gene: TRBV6-2/TRBV6-3; CDR3nt: TGTGCCAGCAGTCATGCCCGACTGGTACCTGAAGCTTTCTTT; CDR3aa: CASSHARLVPEAFF
abundance: .; j_gene: TRBJ1-2; d_gene: .; v_gene: TRBV15; CDR3nt: TGTGCCACCAGCCTGGGGAAAAGCGTCGACTATGGCTACACCTTC; CDR3aa: CATSLGKSVDYGYTF
abundance: few; j_gene: TRBJ2-1; d_gene: .; v_gene: TRBV5-1; CDR3nt: TGCGCCAGCAGCTTGGGTTCAGAAACCCATGAGCAGTTCTTC; CDR3aa: CASSLGSETHEQFF
abundance: .; j_gene: TRBJ1-1; d_gene: .; v_gene: TRBV6-5; CDR3nt: TGTGCCAGCAGTTACTCTTCGGGCCTTGAAGCTTTCTTT; CDR3aa: CASSYSSGLEAFF
abundance: .; j_gene: TRBJ2-3; d_gene: TRBD1; v_gene: TRBV5-1; CDR3nt: TGCGCCAGCAGCCCGGCCACAGGGGGCCCAGATACGCAGTATTTT; CDR3aa: CASSPATGGPDTQYF
abundance: .; j_gene: TRBJ1-1; d_gene: TRBD1; v_gene: TRBV18; CDR3nt: TGTGCCAGCTCACCCCGGACAGGAGGGGACACTGAATCTTTCTTT; CDR3aa: CASSPRTGGDTESFF
abundance: .; j_gene: TRBJ2-5; d_gene: TRBD2; v_gene: TRBV5-4; CDR3nt: TGTGCCAGCAGGGGAGCGGGGGGACAAGAGACCCAGTACTTC; CDR3aa: CASRGAGGQETQYF
abundance: .; j_gene: TRBJ1-5; d_gene: TRBD1; v_gene: TRBV7-2; CDR3nt: TGTGCCAGCAGCTTAGCGCGGGACAGCCGCCAGCCCCAGCATTTT; CDR3aa: CASSLARDSRQPQHF
abundance: .; j_gene: TRBJ1-5; d_gene: .; v_gene: TRBV7-2; CDR3nt: TGTGCCAGCAGCTTAGGGCAGGGACCGAATCAGCCCCAGCATTTT; CDR3aa: CASSLGQGPNQPQHF